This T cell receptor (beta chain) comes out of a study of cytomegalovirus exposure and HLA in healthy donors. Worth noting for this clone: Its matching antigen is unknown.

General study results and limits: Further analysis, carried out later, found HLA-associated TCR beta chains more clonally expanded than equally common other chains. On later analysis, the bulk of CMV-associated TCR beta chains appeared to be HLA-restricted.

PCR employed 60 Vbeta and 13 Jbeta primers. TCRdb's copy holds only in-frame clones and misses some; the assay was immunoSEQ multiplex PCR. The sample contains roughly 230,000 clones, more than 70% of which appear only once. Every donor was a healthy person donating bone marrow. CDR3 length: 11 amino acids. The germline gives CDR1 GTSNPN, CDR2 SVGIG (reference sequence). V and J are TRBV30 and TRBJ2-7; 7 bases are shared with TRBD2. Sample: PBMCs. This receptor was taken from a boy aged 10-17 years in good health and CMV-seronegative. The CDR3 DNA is TGTGCGGGTGGGAGGGCTTACGAGCAGTACTTC. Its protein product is CAGGRAYEQYF.